This T cell receptor beta chain derives from a study of human T cells and chemical hapten exposure. About the research overall: Variation in per-sample TCR yields came mainly from small pooled library volume differences. Study-wide points: More PT1 expanded TCRs went with higher patch test scores.

Specified time point: patch test 1, 2 weeks after DPC sensitization. Treatment in this sample: therapeutic diphenylcyclopropenone sensitization with weekly scalp DPC. Venepuncture was done earlier than the placement of each patch test. As concerns this clonotype: Its antigen is unknown.

V lost 5 bases to trimming and J lost 3 bases, with 16 bases between them. Germline assignment: CDR1 MDHEN and CDR2 SYDVKM. This CDR3 region has 16 residues. For the library, individual cDNA molecules each received unique molecular identifiers. TCRdb re-called the RACE reads with MiXCR, one entry per CDR3 protein. The sample includes 300,000 to 350,000 distinct CDR3 sequences, approximately 6.3% of them seen just once. The chain uses TRBV28 and TRBJ2-2; D unclear. This clonotype was sampled from a woman aged 18-30 years with alopecia areata. Some clones in this sample may be carry-over from other donors' samples. The source material was whole blood, sampled in connection with sensitization to the hapten diphenylcyclopropenone (DPC). CDR3 region: CASSPAPPGDTGELFF. The CDR3 bases are TGTGCCAGCAGTCCCGCCCCCCCCGGAGACACCGGGGAGCTGTTTTTT.